The T cell receptor beta chain described here comes from a study of healthy donors' naive CD4 and CD8 T cells. Study-level information: All functional IMGT TCR alpha variants were covered by new primers.

Looked up from germline, CDR1 is SQVTM and CDR2 is ANQGSEA. There are 15 residues in the CDR3. The germline V and J ends were trimmed by 0 bases and 8 bases, with 19 bases remaining between them. Each TCR library used around 0.5 ug of total RNA and a linear amplification protocol. TCRdb reanalysed the reads using MiXCR and keeps one entry per CDR3 protein. This table has 180,000 or so distinct CDR3 sequences, around 80% appearing once. Naive T cells were sorted: CD4+CD8-CD45RO-CD45RA+ for CD4+, CD8+CD4-CD45RA+CD27bright for CD8+. This receptor was identified in a pool of human donors in good health; the sample pools cells from several healthy donors. The chain employs TRBV29-1 and TRBJ1-2; D gene unclear. The sample comprised naive CD4+ and CD8+ T cells sorted from blood, pooled from several donors. CDR3 DNA sequence: TGCAGCGTTGAAGACGCAGAACCCAAACTAGGAGGCTACACCTTC. Its translation: CSVEDAEPKLGGYTF.